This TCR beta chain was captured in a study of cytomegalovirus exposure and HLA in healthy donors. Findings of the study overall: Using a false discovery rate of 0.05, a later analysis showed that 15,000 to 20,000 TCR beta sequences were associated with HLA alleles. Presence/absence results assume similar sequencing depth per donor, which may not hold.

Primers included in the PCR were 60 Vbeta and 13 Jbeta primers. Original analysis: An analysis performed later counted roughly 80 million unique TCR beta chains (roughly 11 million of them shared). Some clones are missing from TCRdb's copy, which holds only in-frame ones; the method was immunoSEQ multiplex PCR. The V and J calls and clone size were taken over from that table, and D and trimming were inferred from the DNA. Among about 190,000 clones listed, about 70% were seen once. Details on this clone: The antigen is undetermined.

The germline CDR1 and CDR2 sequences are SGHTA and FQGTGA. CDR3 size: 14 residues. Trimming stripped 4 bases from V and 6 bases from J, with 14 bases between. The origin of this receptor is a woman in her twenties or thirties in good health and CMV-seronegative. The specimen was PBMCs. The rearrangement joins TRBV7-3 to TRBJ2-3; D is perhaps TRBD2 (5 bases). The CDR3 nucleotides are TGTGCCAGCAGCTCGCGGGTCCCGGGGGATACGCAGTATTTT. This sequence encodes CASSSRVPGDTQYF.